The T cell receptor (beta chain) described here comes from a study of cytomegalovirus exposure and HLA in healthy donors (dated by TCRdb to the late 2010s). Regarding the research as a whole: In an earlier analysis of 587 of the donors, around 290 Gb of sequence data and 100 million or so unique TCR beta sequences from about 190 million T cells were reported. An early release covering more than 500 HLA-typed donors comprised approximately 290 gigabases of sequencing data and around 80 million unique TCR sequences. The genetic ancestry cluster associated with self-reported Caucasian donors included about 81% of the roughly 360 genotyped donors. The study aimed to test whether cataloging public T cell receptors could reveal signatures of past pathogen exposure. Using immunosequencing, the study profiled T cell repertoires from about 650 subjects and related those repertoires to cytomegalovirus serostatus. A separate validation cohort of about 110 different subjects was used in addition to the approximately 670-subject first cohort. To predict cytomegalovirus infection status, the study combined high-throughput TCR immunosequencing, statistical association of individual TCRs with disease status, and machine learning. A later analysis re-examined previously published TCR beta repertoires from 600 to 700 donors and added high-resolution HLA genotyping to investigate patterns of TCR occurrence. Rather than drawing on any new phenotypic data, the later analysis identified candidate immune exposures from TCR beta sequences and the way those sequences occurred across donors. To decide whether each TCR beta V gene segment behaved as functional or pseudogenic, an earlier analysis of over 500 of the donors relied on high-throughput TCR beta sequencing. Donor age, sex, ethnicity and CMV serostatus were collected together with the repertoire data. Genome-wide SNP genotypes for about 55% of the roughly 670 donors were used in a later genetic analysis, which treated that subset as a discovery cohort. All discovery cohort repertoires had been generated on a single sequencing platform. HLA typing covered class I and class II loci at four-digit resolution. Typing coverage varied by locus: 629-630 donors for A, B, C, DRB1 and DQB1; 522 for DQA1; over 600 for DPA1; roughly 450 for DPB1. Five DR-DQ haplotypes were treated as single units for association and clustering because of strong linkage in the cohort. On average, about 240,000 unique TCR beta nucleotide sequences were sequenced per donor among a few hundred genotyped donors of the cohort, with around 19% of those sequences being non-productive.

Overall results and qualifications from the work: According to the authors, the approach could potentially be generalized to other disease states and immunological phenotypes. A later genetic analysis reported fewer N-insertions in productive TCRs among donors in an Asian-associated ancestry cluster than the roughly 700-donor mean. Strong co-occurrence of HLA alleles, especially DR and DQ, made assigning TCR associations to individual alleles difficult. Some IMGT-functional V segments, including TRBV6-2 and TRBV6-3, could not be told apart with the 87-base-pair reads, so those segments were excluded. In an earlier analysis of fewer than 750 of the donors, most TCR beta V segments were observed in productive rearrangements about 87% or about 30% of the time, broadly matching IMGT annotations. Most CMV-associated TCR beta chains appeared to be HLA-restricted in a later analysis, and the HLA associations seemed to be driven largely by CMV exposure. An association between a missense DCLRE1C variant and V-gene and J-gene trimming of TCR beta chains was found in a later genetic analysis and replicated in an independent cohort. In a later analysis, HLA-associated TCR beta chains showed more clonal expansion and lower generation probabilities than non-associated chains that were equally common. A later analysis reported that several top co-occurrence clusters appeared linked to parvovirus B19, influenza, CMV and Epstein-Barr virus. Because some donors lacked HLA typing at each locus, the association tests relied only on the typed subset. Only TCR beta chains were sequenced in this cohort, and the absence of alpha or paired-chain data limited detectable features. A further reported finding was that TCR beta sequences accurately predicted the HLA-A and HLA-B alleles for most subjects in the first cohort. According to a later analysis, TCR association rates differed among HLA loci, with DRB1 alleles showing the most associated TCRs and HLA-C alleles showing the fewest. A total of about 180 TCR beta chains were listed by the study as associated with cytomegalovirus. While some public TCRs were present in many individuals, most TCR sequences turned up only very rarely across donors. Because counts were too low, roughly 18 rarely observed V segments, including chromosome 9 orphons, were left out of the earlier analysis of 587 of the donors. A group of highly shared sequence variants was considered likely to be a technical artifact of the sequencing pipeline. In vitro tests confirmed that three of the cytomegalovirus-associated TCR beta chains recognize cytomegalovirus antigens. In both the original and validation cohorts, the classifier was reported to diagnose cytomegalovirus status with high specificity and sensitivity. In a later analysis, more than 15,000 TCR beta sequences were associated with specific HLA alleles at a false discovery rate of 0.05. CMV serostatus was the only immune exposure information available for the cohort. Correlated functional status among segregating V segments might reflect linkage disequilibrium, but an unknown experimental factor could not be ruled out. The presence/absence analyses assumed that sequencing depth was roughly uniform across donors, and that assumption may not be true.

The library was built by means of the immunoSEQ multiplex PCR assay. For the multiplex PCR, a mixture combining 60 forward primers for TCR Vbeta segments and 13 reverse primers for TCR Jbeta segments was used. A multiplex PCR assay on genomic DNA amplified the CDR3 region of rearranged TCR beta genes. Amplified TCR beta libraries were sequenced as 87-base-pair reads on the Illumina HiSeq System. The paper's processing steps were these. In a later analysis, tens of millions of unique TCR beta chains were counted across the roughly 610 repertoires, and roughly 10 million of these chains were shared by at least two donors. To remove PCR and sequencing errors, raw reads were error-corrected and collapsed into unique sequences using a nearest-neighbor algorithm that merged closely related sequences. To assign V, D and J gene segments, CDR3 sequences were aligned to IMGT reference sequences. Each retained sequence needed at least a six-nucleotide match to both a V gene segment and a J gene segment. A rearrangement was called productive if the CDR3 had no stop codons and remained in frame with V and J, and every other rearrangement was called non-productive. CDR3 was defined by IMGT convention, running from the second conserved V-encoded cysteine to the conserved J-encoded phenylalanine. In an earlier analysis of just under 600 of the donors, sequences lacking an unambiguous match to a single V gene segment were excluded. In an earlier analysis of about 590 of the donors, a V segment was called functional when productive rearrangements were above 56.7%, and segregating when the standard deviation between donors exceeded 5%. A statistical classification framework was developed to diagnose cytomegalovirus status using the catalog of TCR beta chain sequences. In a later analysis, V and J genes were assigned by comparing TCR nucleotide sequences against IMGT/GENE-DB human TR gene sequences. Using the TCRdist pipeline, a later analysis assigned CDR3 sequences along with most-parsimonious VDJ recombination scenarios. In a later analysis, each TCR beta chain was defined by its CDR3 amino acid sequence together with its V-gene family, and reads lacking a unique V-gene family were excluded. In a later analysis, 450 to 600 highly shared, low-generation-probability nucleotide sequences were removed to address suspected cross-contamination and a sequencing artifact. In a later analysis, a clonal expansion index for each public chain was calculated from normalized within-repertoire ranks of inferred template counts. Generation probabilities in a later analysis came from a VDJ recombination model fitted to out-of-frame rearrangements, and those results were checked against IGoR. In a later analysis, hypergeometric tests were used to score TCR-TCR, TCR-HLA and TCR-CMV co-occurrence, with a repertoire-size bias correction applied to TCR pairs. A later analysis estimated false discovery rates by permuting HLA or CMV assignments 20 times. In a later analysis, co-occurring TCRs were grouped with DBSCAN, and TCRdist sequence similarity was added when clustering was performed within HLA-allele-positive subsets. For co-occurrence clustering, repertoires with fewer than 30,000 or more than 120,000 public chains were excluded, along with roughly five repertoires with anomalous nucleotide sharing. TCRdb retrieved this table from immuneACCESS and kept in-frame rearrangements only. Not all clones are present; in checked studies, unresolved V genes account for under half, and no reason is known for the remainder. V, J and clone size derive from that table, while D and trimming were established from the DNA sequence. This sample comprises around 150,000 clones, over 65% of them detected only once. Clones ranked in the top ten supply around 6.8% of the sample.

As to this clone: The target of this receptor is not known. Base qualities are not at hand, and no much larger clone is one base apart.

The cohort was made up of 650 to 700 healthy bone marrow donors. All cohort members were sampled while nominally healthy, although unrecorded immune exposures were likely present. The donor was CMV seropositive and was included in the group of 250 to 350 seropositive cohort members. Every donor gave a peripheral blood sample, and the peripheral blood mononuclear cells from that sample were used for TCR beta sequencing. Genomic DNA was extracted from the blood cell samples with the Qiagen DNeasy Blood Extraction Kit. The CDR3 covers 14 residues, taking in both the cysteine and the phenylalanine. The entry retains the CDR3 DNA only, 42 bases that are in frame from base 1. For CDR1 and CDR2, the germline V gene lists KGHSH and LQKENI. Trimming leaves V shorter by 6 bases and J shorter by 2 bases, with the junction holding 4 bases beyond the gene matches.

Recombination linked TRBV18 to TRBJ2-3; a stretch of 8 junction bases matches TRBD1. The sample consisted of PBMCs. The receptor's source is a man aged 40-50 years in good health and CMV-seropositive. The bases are TGTGCCAGCTCCCTGACAGGGGTCACAGATACGCAGTATTTT. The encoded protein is CASSLTGVTDTQYF.